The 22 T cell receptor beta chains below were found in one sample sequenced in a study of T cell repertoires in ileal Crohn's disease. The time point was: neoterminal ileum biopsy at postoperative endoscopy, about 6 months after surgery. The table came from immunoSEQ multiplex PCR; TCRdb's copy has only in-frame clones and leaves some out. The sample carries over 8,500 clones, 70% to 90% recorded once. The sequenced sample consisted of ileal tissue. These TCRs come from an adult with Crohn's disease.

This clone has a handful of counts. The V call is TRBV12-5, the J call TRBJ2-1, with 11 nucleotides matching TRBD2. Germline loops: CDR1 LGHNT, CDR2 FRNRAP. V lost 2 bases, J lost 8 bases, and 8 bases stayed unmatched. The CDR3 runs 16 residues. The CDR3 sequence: CASGLSSGRILDEQFF. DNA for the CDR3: TGTGCTAGTGGTTTGTCTAGCGGGAGGATTTTGGATGAGCAGTTCTTC.

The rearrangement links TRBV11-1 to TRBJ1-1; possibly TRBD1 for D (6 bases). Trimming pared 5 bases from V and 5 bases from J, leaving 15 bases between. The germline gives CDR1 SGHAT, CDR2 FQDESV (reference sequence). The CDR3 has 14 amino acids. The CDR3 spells CASSTRTVKTEAFF. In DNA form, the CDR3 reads TGTGCCAGCAGCACGAGGACAGTCAAGACTGAAGCTTTCTTT. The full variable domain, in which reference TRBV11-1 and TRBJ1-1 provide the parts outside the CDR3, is EAEVAQSPRYKITEKSQAVAFWCDPISGHATLYWYRQILGQGPELLVQFQDESVVDDSQLPKDRFSAERLKGVDSTLKIQPAELGDSAMYLCASSTRTVKTEAFFGQGTRLTVV.

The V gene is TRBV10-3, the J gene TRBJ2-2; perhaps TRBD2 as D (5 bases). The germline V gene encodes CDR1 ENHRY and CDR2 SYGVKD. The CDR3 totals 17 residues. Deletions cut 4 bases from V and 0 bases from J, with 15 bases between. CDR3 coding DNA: TGTGCCATCAGTGGGGATATAGGACTTTCGAACACCGGGGAGCTGTTTTTT. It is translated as CAISGDIGLSNTGELFF.

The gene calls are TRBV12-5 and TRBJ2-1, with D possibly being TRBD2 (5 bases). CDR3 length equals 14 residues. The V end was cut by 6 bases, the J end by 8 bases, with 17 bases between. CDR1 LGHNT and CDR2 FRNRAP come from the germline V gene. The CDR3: CASGIGLALDEQFF. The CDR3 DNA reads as TGTGCTAGTGGGATTGGGCTAGCTTTAGATGAGCAGTTCTTC.

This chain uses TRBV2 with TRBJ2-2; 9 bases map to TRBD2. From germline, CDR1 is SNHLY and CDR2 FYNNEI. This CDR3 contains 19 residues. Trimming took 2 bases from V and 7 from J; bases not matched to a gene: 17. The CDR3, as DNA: TGTGCCAGCAGTGAACCCCGAGGGGTAGCGGGAGCCCCCGGCGGGGAGCTGTTTTTT. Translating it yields CASSEPRGVAGAPGGELFF.

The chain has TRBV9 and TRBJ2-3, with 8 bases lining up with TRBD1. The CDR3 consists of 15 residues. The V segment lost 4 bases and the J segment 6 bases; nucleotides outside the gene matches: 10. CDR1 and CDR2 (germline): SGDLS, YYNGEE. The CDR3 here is CASSLGTGRDDTQYF. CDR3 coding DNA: TGTGCCAGCAGCCTCGGGACAGGCCGGGACGATACGCAGTATTTT.

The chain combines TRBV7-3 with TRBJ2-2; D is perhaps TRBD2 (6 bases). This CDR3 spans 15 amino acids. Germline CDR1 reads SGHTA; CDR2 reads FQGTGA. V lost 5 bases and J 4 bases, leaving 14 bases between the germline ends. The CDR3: CASSVRDGSTGELFF. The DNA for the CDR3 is TGTGCCAGCAGCGTCCGGGACGGGAGCACCGGGGAGCTGTTTTTT.

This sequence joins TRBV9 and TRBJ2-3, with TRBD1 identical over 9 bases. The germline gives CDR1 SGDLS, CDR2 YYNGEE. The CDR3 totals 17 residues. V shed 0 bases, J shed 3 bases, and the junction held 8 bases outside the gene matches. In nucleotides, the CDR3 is TGTGCCAGCAGCGTAGGCGGCGGACAGGGGAGGACAGATACGCAGTATTTT. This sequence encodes CASSVGGGQGRTDTQYF.

The CDR3 reads CASSLRGAYQEQFF. DNA for the CDR3: TGTGCCAGCAGCTTAAGAGGCGCTTATCAGGAGCAGTTCTTC. The J gene is TRBJ2-1, the V gene TRBV7-3; D remains unclear. CDR1 is SGHTA and CDR2 is FQGTGA in the germline V gene. There are 14 residues in the CDR3. Trimming stripped 1 base from V and 10 bases from J, with 14 bases between.

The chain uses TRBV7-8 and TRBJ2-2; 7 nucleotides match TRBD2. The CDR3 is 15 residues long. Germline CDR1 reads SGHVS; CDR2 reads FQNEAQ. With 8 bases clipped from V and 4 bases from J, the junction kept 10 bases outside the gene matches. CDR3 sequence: CASSYSGARTGELFF. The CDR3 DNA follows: TGTGCCAGCTCATACAGCGGGGCCCGCACCGGGGAGCTGTTTTTT.

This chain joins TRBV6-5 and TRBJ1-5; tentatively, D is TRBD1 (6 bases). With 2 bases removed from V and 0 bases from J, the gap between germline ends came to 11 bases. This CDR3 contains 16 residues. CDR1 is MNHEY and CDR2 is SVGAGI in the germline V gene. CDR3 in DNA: TGTGCCAGCAGTTACCGGGACACCAATAGCAATCAGCCCCAGCATTTT. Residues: CASSYRDTNSNQPQHF.

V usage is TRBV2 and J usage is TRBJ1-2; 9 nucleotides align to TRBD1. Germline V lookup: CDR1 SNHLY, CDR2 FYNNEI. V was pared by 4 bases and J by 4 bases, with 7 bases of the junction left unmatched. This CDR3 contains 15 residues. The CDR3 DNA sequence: TGTGCCAGCAGTGCCCGGGGACAGGGAGGCTATGGCTACACCTTC. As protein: CASSARGQGGYGYTF.

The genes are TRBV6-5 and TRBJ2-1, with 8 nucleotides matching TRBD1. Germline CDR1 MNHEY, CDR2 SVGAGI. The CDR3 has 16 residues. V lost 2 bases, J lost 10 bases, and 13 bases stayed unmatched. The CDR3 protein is CASSYQLRRGREEQFF. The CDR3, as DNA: TGTGCCAGCAGTTACCAGCTCCGCAGGGGGCGTGAGGAGCAGTTCTTC.

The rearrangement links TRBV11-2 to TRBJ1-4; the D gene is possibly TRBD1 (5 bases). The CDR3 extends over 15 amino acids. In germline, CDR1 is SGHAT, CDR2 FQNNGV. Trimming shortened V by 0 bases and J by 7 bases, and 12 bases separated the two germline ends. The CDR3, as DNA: TGTGCCAGCAGCTTAGAACAGGCCCGCGGTGAAAAACTGTTTTTT. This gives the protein CASSLEQARGEKLFF.

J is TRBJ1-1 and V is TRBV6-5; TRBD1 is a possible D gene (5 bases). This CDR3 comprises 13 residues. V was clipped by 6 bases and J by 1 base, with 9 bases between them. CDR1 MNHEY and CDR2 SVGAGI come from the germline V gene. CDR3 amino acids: CASRPDRNTEAFF. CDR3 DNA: TGTGCCAGCAGACCCGACAGGAACACTGAAGCTTTCTTT.

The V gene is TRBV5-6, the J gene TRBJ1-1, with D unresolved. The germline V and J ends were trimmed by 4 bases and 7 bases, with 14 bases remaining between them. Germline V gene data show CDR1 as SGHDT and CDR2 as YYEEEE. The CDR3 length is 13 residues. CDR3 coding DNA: TGTGCCAGCAGCATCAGAGGGTACGGTGAAGCTTTCTTT. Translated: CASSIRGYGEAFF.

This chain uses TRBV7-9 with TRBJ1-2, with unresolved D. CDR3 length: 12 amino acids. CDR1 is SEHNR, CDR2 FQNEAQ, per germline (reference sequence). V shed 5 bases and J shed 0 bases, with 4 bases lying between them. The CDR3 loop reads CASSLTNYGYTF. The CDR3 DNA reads TGTGCCAGCAGCCTAACTAACTATGGCTACACCTTC.

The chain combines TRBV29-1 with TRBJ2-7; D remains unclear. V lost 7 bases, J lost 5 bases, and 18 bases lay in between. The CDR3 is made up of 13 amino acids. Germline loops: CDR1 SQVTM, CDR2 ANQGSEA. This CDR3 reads CSAPFGSSHEQYF. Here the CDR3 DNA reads TGCAGCGCCCCATTCGGGTCCTCGCACGAGCAGTACTTC.

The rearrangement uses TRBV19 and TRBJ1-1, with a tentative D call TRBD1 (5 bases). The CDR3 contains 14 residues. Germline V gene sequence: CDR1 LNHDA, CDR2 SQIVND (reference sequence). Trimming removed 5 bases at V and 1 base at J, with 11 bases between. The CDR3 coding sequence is TGTGCCAGTAGTCCTCAGGGAGGGAACACTGAAGCTTTCTTT. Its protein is CASSPQGGNTEAFF. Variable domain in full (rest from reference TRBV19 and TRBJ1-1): DGGITQSPKYLFRKEGQNVTLSCEQNLNHDAMYWYRQDPGQGLRLIYYSQIVNDFQKGDIAEGYSVSREKKESFPLTVTSAQKNPTAFYLCASSPQGGNTEAFFGQGTRLTVV.

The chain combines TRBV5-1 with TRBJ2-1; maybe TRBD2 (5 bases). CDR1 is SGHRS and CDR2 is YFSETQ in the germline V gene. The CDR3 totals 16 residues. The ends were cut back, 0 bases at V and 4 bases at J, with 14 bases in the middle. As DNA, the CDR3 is TGCGCCAGCAGCTTGGGCCCCCGGGGAGATTACAATGAGCAGTTCTTC. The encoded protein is CASSLGPRGDYNEQFF.

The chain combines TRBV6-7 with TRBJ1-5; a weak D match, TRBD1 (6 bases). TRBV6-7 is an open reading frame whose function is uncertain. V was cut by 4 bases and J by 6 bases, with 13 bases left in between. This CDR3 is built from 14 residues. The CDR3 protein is CASSSHRVPQPQHF. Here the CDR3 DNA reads TGTGCCAGCAGTTCCCACAGGGTTCCTCAGCCCCAGCATTTT.

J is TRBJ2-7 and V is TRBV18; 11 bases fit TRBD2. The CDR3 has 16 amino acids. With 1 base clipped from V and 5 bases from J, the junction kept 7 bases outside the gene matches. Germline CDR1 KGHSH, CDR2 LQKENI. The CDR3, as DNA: TGTGCCAGCTCACCACGACTGGCTAGCGGGAGGAACGAGCAGTACTTC. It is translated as CASSPRLASGRNEQYF.